This T cell receptor beta chain originates from a study of T cell repertoires in cytomegalovirus infection. The overall study: Indications came from public TCR beta signatures; they pointed to CMV infection and to a matching HLA type.

There are many counts of this clonotype. Its matching antigen is unknown. Via MiXCR, TCRdb re-called the reads, giving one row per CDR3 protein. The repertoire holds about 300,000 distinct CDR3 sequences, 20% to 30% seen once, with 14% in the top ten. Points from the study as a whole: Carriage of CMV together with the relevant HLA was identifiable through cumulative public TCR beta family frequency. CMV-specific HLA-C-restricted TCR beta clonotypes dominated the ex vivo response.

This CDR3 contains 12 residues. V was shortened by 5 bases and J by 5 bases, with 9 bases between the two germline ends. In germline, CDR1 is SGHTA, CDR2 FQGNSA. This clonotype was obtained from a human donor in good health (CMV status not recorded). Some clones in this sample may be carry-over from other donors' samples. Sequenced input: PBMCs. The chain has TRBV7-2 and TRBJ2-5; no firm D call. In DNA, the CDR3 is TGTGCCAGCAGCGCCAATGGGGAGACCCAGTACTTC. Its translation is CASSANGETQYF.